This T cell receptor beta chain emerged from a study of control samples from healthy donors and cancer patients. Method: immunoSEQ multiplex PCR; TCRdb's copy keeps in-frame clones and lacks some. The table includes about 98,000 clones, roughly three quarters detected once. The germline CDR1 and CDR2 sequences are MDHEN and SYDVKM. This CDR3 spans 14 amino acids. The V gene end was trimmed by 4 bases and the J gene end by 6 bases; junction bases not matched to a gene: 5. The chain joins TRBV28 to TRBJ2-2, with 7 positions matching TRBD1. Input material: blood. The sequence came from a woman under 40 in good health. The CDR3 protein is CASSSPDRPGELFF. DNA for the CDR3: TGTGCCAGCAGTTCTCCGGACAGGCCCGGGGAGCTGTTTTTT.